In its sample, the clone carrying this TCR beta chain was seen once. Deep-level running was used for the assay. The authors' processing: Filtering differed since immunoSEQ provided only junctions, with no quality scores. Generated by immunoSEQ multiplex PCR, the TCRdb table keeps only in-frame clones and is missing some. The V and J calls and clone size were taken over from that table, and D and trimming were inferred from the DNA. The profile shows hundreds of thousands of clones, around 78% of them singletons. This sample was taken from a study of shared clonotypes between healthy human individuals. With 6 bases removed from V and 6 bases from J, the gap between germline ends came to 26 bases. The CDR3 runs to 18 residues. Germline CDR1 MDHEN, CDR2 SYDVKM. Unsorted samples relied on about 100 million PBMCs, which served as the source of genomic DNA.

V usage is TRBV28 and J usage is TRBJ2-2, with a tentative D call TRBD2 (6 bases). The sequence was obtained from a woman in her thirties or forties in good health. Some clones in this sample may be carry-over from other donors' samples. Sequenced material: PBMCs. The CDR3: CASRSGVRGLNASGELFF. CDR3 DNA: TGTGCCAGCAGATCTGGGGTTCGGGGACTGAACGCGTCCGGGGAGCTGTTTTTT.